This entry lists 20 T cell receptor beta chains sequenced from one sample in a study of blood T cell repertoires in COVID-19 (dated by TCRdb to the early 2020s). Library generation was performed with the immunoSEQ multiplex PCR assay. TCRdb took this table from immuneACCESS and kept in-frame rearrangements with V and J called. Such tables lack part of the clones; where checked against another copy, unresolved V genes explain under half of the gap, and the rest is unexplained. The sample profile shows hundreds of thousands of clones; about 90% of them were found once. The ten largest clones add up to around 0.92% of the sample. Sequenced: peripheral blood. The receptors here all came from a man aged 18 to 30 with COVID-19, enrolled during active disease.

V usage is TRBV7-9 and J usage is TRBJ1-1, with TRBD1 matching 8 bases. The ends lost 3 bases at V and 1 base at J; junction bases unmatched: 7. Germline CDR1 reads SEHNR; CDR2 reads FQNEAQ (reference sequence). CDR3 length equals 16 residues. This CDR3 reads CASSFVTGEENTEAFF. In DNA, the CDR3 is TGTGCCAGCAGCTTCGTGACAGGGGAGGAGAACACTGAAGCTTTCTTT.

To note about this clone: The junction does not match germline at one end; this may be a read error. This chain joins TRBV12-5 and TRBJ2-7; 9 positions agree with TRBD1. Germline assignment: CDR1 LGHNT and CDR2 FRNRAP. The CDR3 spans 14 residues. The CDR3 bases are TGTGCTAGTGGATTGGGACAGGGTGTCTACGAGCAGTACTTC. Protein: CASGLGQGVYEQYF.

The CDR3 is CASSRTGGRGYTF. CDR3 DNA sequence: TGTGCCAGCAGTCGTACAGGGGGCCGTGGCTACACCTTC. The chain couples TRBV27 to TRBJ1-2; 9 bases fit TRBD1. CDR1 and CDR2 from the germline V gene are MNHEY and SMNVEV (reference sequence). This CDR3 has 13 amino acids. V was pared by 5 bases and J by 7 bases, with 5 bases of the junction left unmatched.

CDR3 sequence reads: CASSPRGSYNEQFF. CDR3 nucleotide sequence: TGTGCCAGCAGCCCCCGGGGCTCCTACAATGAGCAGTTCTTC. J is TRBJ2-1 and V is TRBV11-3, with a tentative D call TRBD2 (5 bases). Germline V CDR1 and CDR2: SGHNT, YENEEA. The CDR3 loop spans 14 amino acids. V lost 5 bases and J 0 bases, leaving 8 bases between the germline ends.

This chain links TRBV28 with TRBJ1-2; TRBD1 agrees at 7 bases. V was pared by 7 bases and J by 2 bases, with 7 bases of the junction left unmatched. The CDR3 totals 14 residues. Germline lookup yields CDR1 MDHEN and CDR2 SYDVKM. The CDR3 protein is CASKSGTVNYGYTF. CDR3 in DNA: TGTGCCAGCAAATCCGGGACAGTCAACTATGGCTACACCTTC.

The chain joins TRBV5-1 to TRBJ2-3; 10 positions agree with TRBD1. CDR3 length: 14 residues. The trim removed 7 bases at V and 2 bases at J, leaving 4 bases unmatched. Germline loops: CDR1 SGHRS, CDR2 YFSETQ. CDR3 nucleotide sequence: TGCGCCAGCGGGACAGGGGCGCACACAGATACGCAGTATTTT. This codes for CASGTGAHTDTQYF.

The chain has TRBV2 and TRBJ1-5; 9 bases agree with TRBD1. J lost 4 bases, V lost 4 bases, and 5 bases had no gene match. This CDR3 is 15 amino acids long. The germline V gene encodes CDR1 SNHLY and CDR2 FYNNEI. CDR3 sequence: CASSVLDRGNQPQHF. The CDR3 DNA reads as TGTGCCAGCAGTGTGCTCGACAGGGGGAATCAGCCCCAGCATTTT.

V usage is TRBV6-5 and J usage is TRBJ2-7; 7 positions agree with TRBD1. J was trimmed by 1 base and V by 7 bases; bases with no gene match: 7. CDR1 is MNHEY, CDR2 SVGAGI, per germline. The CDR3 is 14 residues long. CDR3 protein: CASTTTGASYEQYF. CDR3 in DNA: TGTGCCAGCACCACAACAGGGGCGTCCTACGAGCAGTACTTC.

In its sample, this clone was seen once. The chain couples TRBV6-2 or TRBV6-3 to TRBJ1-4; a weak D match, TRBD1 (5 bases). CDR1 is MNHEY and CDR2 is SVGEGT in the germline V gene. The germline V and J ends were trimmed by 6 bases and 8 bases, with 22 bases remaining between them. This CDR3 is built from 16 residues. This CDR3 is CASSPGGRGAGEKLFF. Written as DNA, the CDR3 is TGTGCCAGCAGCCCCGGCGGGCGGGGCGCGGGAGAAAAACTGTTTTTT.

V is TRBV11-2 and J is TRBJ2-7, with D perhaps TRBD2 (5 bases). Germline lookup yields CDR1 SGHAT and CDR2 FQNNGV. V was trimmed by 5 bases and J by 3 bases, leaving 17 bases between them. This CDR3 comprises 15 residues. The CDR3 region has the DNA TGTGCCAGCAGCGGCGTGACTAAGGTGTTCTACGAGCAGTACTTC. Its translation is CASSGVTKVFYEQYF.

The genes are TRBV9 and TRBJ2-2, with D perhaps TRBD1 (6 bases). This CDR3 has 14 amino acids. Between the trimmed V and J ends, which lost 6 bases and 1 base, there was a span of 10 bases. Looked up from germline, CDR1 is SGDLS and CDR2 is YYNGEE. This CDR3 is CASKQGGNTGELFF. CDR3 in DNA: TGTGCCAGCAAACAGGGCGGGAACACCGGGGAGCTGTTTTTT.

This chain connects TRBV13 to TRBJ2-7, with D perhaps matching TRBD1 (8 bases). Trimming left V 4 bases short and J 1 base short, with 14 bases between. The CDR3 runs to 15 residues. Germline assignment: CDR1 PRHDT and CDR2 FYEKMQ (reference sequence). CDR3 nucleotide sequence: TGTGCCAGCAGCTCCACAGGGGGGGAGTCCTACGAGCAGTACTTC. Translation: CASSSTGGESYEQYF.

The CDR3 sequence: CASSLRGGMGYEQYF. CDR3 bases: TGTGCCAGCAGCCTGCGGGGGGGGATGGGCTACGAGCAGTACTTC. The chain has TRBV13 and TRBJ2-7, with 9 bases that match TRBD2. Germline assignment: CDR1 PRHDT and CDR2 FYEKMQ (reference sequence). V lost 5 bases to trimming and J lost 3 bases; unmatched junction nucleotides: 8. The CDR3 extends over 15 amino acids.

This chain connects TRBV6-2 or TRBV6-3 to TRBJ2-7, with D possibly TRBD1 on 6 matching bases. CDR3 length: 13 amino acids. V lost 2 bases to trimming and J lost 5 bases, with 10 bases between them. Germline assignment: CDR1 MNHEY and CDR2 SVGEGT. The CDR3 sequence is CASSYGQLNEQYF. CDR3 sequence (DNA): TGTGCCAGCAGTTACGGACAGTTGAACGAGCAGTACTTC.

The rearrangement links TRBV24-1 to TRBJ2-1; 15 bases agree with TRBD2. Germline CDR1 KGHDR, CDR2 SFDVKD. The CDR3 has 16 residues. Trimming took 2 bases from V and 8 from J; bases not matched to a gene: 3. The CDR3 DNA is TGTGCCACCAGTGATTGGACTAGCGGGGGGGCACATGAGCAGTTCTTC. Its protein product is CATSDWTSGGAHEQFF.

The chain is built from TRBV6-5 and TRBJ1-5; 8 bases line up with TRBD1. The junction had 4 bases not matched to a gene; V was cut back by 6 bases and J by 6 bases. Germline V gene sequence: CDR1 MNHEY, CDR2 SVGAGI. The CDR3 extends over 13 amino acids. CDR3 DNA: TGTGCCAGCAGCGGGACAGGACTTCAGCCCCAGCATTTT. It is translated as CASSGTGLQPQHF.

The chain links TRBV28 to TRBJ1-5; 9 bases are shared with TRBD1. The CDR3 covers 16 residues. Germline loops: CDR1 MDHEN, CDR2 SYDVKM. After removal of 6 bases from V and 0 bases from J, the junction contained 6 bases not matched to a gene. This CDR3 reads CASRPGTGTSNQPQHF. CDR3 coding DNA: TGTGCCAGCAGGCCCGGGACAGGGACTAGCAATCAGCCCCAGCATTTT.

V gene TRBV5-1 combines with J gene TRBJ1-6; D is possibly TRBD1 (6 bases). The V and J ends lost 2 bases and 8 bases respectively, with 26 bases between them. Germline lookup yields CDR1 SGHRS and CDR2 YFSETQ. The CDR3 contains 19 residues. The CDR3 DNA reads TGCGCCAGCAGCTTTGGGGGCCCCGGCAGTCGGGTGAAGGATTCACCCCTCCACTTT. Amino acids: CASSFGGPGSRVKDSPLHF.

The chain has TRBV7-6 and TRBJ1-1, with 8 bases lining up with TRBD1. V trimming: 5 bases; J trimming: 5 bases; junction bases outside the gene matches: 13. The CDR3 length is 16 residues. Germline-derived CDR1 and CDR2 are SGHVS and FNYEAQ. The CDR3 DNA is TGTGCCAGCAGCCTGACCGCAGGACAGGGTAAAACTGAAGCTTTCTTT. Amino acids: CASSLTAGQGKTEAFF. Drawing the rest from reference TRBV7-6 and TRBJ1-1, the complete variable domain is GAGVSQSPRYKVTKRGQDVALRCDPISGHVSLYWYRQALGQGPEFLTYFNYEAQQDKSGLPNDRFSAERPEGSISTLTIQRTEQRDSAMYRCASSLTAGQGKTEAFFGQGTRLTVV.

V gene TRBV14 combines with J gene TRBJ2-2, with TRBD1 matching over 7 bases. The J segment lost 2 bases and the V segment lost 6 bases, leaving 6 bases of the junction unmatched. The CDR3 is 15 residues long. Per the germline V gene, CDR1 is SGHDN and CDR2 is FVKESK. The CDR3 region has the DNA TGTGCCAGCAGGCAAACAGGGGATAACACCGGGGAGCTGTTTTTT. It translates to CASRQTGDNTGELFF.